These 26 T cell receptor beta chains came from one sample sequenced in a study of tumor and adjacent non-tumor tissue in lung cancer. No cell sorting was done before RNA was extracted from the tissue. A modified ARM-PCR protocol with three rounds of nested PCR amplified TCRbeta. TCRdb itself ran the multiplex PCR reads through MiXCR, one entry per CDR3 protein. Among about 66,000 distinct CDR3 sequences listed, around 73% were seen once. The sample was lung tumor tissue. The source of these receptors is a man aged 60 to 69 with non-small cell lung cancer.

As for this clonotype: At one of its ends the junction is not consistent with the germline gene, which may arise from a read error. The chain is built from TRBV29-1 and TRBJ2-5; TRBD2 might be the D (6 bases). The germline gives CDR1 SQVTM, CDR2 ANQGSEA. CDR3 size: 11 residues. CDR3 loop: CSGQSQVTQYF. CDR3 coding DNA: TGTAGCGGCCAGAGCCAAGTGACCCAGTACTTC. Complete variable domain (other parts from reference TRBV29-1 and TRBJ2-5): SAVISQKPSRDICQRGTSLTIQCQVDSQVTMMFWYRQQPGQSLTLIATANQGSEATYESGFVIDKFPISRPNLTFSTLTVSNMSPEDSSIYLCSGQSQVTQYFGPGTRLLVL.

As concerns this clonotype: A read error may produce the germline difference seen at one junction end. This rearrangement joins TRBV6-5 to TRBJ1-2; no reliable D call. CDR3 length equals 15 residues. Germline CDR1 and CDR2: MNHEY and SVGAGI. CDR3 region: CVSSYNSAALRGYTF. CDR3 nucleotides: TGTGTCAGCAGTTACAACTCGGCCGCGCTGCGAGGCTACACCTTC.

As concerns this clonotype: A much larger clone differs by one base, so this may be a read error. The chain links TRBV6-1 to TRBJ1-5, with 8 bases fitting TRBD1. CDR1 and CDR2 from the germline V gene are MNHNS and SASEGT. The CDR3 sequence is 14 residues long. V gave up 10 bases and J gave up 4 bases; unmatched junction bases: 9. This chain's CDR3 is CANTSGQANQPQHF. The CDR3 bases are TGTGCCAACACCTCGGGACAGGCAAATCAGCCCCAGCATTTT.

The table lists this clonotype with a count of one. The junction departs from germline at one end; a sequencing error may be responsible. The chain uses TRBV29-1 and TRBJ1-2; no clear D gene. Germline V lookup: CDR1 SQVTM, CDR2 ANQGSEA. The CDR3 is 16 amino acids. The CDR3 region is CSIVPYQSSGEDGYTF. Here the CDR3 DNA reads TGCAGCATTGTCCCCTATCAATCCTCGGGAGAAGATGGCTACACATTC.

About this clonotype: At one end the junction does not follow the germline gene, possibly because of a read error. The gene calls are TRBV29-1 and TRBJ1-2; TRBD1 matches at 10 bases. This CDR3 has 15 amino acids. Germline-derived CDR1 and CDR2 are SQVTM and ANQGSEA. For the CDR3, the DNA is TGCAGCGACTTAATCCGACAGGGGGCTTTAGGAGGCTGCACCTTC. Protein product: CSDLIRQGALGGCTF.

In this sample, this clonotype turned up many times. V gene TRBV6-1 combines with J gene TRBJ2-1, with D possibly being TRBD1 or TRBD2 (5 bases each). The CDR3 contains 13 residues. V was shortened by 10 bases and J by 1 base, with 11 bases between the two germline ends. Looked up from germline, CDR1 is MNHNS and CDR2 is SASEGT. As DNA, the CDR3 is TGTGCCACGTCGGGACGGTCCTACAATGAGCAGTTCTTC. This sequence encodes CATSGRSYNEQFF.

On this clonotype itself: Germline and junction disagree at one end, which may indicate a read error. V and J are TRBV5-4 and TRBJ2-7; a possible D gene is TRBD1 (6 bases). CDR3 size: 13 residues. CDR1 and CDR2 from the germline V gene are SGHNT and YYREEE (reference sequence). The CDR3 sequence is CASSLGDTGEHYF. CDR3 bases: TGTGCGAGCAGCTTGGGGGACACAGGCGAGCACTACTTC.

A word on this clonotype: The CDR3 does not end in the conserved phenylalanine or tryptophan, so this is likely a read error. No DNA is shown, since the ends of the CDR3 on it are uncertain; the CDR3 is the one TCRdb lists. The rearrangement joins TRBV12-3 or TRBV12-4 to TRBJ2-5; TRBD1 reflects the table's D call only, with no check against the DNA. The CDR3 has 14 residues if both end residues are counted. CDR3: CARSLSGHGETKYY.

A word on this clonotype: The junction departs from the called germline gene at one end, perhaps through a read error. The rearrangement uses TRBV20-1 and TRBJ2-1, with a weak D call TRBD2 (5 bases). This CDR3 is 12 amino acids long. The germline gives CDR1 DFQATT, CDR2 SNEGSKA (reference sequence). CDR3 nucleotide sequence: TGTAGCGCTAGGGAACCGAACAATGAGCAGTTCTTC. As protein: CSAREPNNEQFF.

V and J are TRBV6-1 and TRBJ1-1; D call uncertain. The germline V gene encodes CDR1 MNHNS and CDR2 SASEGT. The CDR3 runs 13 residues. CDR3 sequence: CTGRVEANTEAFF. The CDR3 DNA reads TGTACCGGCCGCGTTGAGGCGAACACTGAAGCTTTCTTT.

The gene calls are TRBV28 and TRBJ2-7; no clear D gene. The CDR3 extends over 15 amino acids. Trimming shortened V by 2 bases and J by 2 bases, and 13 bases separated the two germline ends. Germline CDR1 and CDR2: MDHEN and SYDVKM. This CDR3 reads CASSLTTNGAYEQYF. The DNA of the CDR3 is TGTGCCAGCAGTTTAACTACTAATGGCGCCTACGAGCAGTACTTC.

Turning to this clonotype: A junction boundary mismatches the germline segment, possibly from a read error. This chain connects TRBV6-5 to TRBJ1-4, with 9 bases lining up with TRBD1. The CDR3 covers 17 residues. Per germline, CDR1 MNHEY and CDR2 SVGAGI. The CDR3, as DNA: TGTGTCAGCAGCTACAGGACAGGGGCTACACCTAATGAAAAACTGTTTTTT. Translating gives CVSSYRTGATPNEKLFF.

This clonotype has only a few counts. It may be a read error: a sequence one base away is much more abundant. This chain joins TRBV10-2 and TRBJ2-1; 12 bases are shared with TRBD2. The CDR3 is 15 residues long. The germline V gene encodes CDR1 WSHSY and CDR2 SAAADI. Trimming at V came to 10 bases and at J to 6 bases, leaving 10 bases not matched to a gene. The DNA for the CDR3 is TGCGCCATCACCAATCTAGCGGGAGGGCCCAATGAGCAGTTCTTC. Translating gives CAITNLAGGPNEQFF.

Only one count was recorded for this clonotype. V is TRBV12-3 or TRBV12-4 and J is TRBJ2-1; no definite D call. This CDR3 has 14 residues. Trimming shortened V by 10 bases and J by 5 bases, and 18 bases separated the two germline ends. CDR3 DNA sequence: TGTGCCATCTCGGACCAGCTTTCAAACAATGAGCAGTTCTTC. Translated, it gives CAISDQLSNNEQFF.

Details on this clonotype: Possible read error: a much larger clone is one base away. The chain combines TRBV28 with TRBJ1-5; D is uncertain. Germline CDR1 MDHEN, CDR2 SYDVKM. The CDR3 loop spans 14 amino acids. CDR3 protein: CASSLRRRNHPQHF. CDR3 coding DNA: TGTGCCAGCAGTTTACGGCGGAGAAATCACCCCCAGCATTTT.

The genes are TRBV20-1 and TRBJ2-7, with unresolved D. In germline, CDR1 is DFQATT, CDR2 SNEGSKA (reference sequence). V was cut by 4 bases and J by 1 base, with 17 bases left in between. The CDR3 extends over 15 amino acids. CDR3: CSAKVPGRLSYEQYF. CDR3 coding DNA: TGCAGTGCTAAAGTTCCGGGCCGCCTATCCTACGAGCAGTACTTC.

The CDR3, as DNA: TGCGCCAGCAGCGATGGACAGACAGGCTCAGGAAACACCATATATTTT. It encodes CASSDGQTGSGNTIYF. The gene calls are TRBV5-1 and TRBJ1-3, with D maybe TRBD1 (6 bases). The germline V gene encodes CDR1 SGHRS and CDR2 YFSETQ. The CDR3 is made up of 16 amino acids. V was shortened by 4 bases and J by 4 bases, with 18 bases between the two germline ends. Full variable domain (remainder filled in from reference TRBV5-1 and TRBJ1-3): KAGVTQTPRYLIKTRGQQVTLSCSPISGHRSVSWYQQTPGQGLQFLFEYFSETQRNKGNFPGRFSGRQFSNSRSEMNVSTLELGDSALYLCASSDGQTGSGNTIYFGEGSWLTVV.

V and J are TRBV6-1 and TRBJ2-7; D call uncertain. V shed 6 bases and J shed 3 bases, with 9 bases lying between them. This CDR3 has 12 residues. The germline gives CDR1 MNHNS, CDR2 SASEGT. The CDR3 coding sequence is TGTGCCAGCAGAGGGTACAACTACGAGCAGTACTTC. This translates into CASRGYNYEQYF.

The V and J genes are TRBV2 and TRBJ2-3; possible D gene TRBD2, 5 bases. From germline, CDR1 is SNHLY and CDR2 FYNNEI. V lost 6 bases and J 4 bases, leaving 20 bases between the germline ends. The CDR3 runs to 16 residues. This chain's CDR3 is CASRGWAQRVADTQYF. For the CDR3, the DNA is TGTGCCAGCAGAGGATGGGCCCAGAGGGTCGCAGATACGCAGTATTTT.

This chain uses TRBV7-8 with TRBJ2-7; no reliable D call. Trimming stripped 1 base from V and 1 base from J, with 14 bases between. From germline, CDR1 is SGHVS and CDR2 FQNEAQ. The CDR3 consists of 16 residues. The CDR3 here is CASSLDVLGSSYEQYF. The DNA for the CDR3 is TGTGCCAGCAGCTTAGATGTGCTCGGCAGTTCCTACGAGCAGTACTTC.

The chain couples TRBV28 to TRBJ2-2, with D possibly being TRBD2 (6 bases). Germline V CDR1 and CDR2: MDHEN, SYDVKM. Trimming cost V 5 bases and J 5 bases, with 33 bases left between them. The CDR3 sequence is 21 residues long. The CDR3 sequence: CASSPPTASGGTSGLTGELFF. The CDR3 coding sequence is TGTGCCAGCAGTCCCCCGACAGCCTCAGGAGGAACTAGTGGACTAACCGGGGAGCTGTTTTTT. Together with reference TRBV28 and TRBJ2-2, the CDR3 gives the full variable domain: DVKVTQSSRYLVKRTGEKVFLECVQDMDHENMFWYRQDPGLGLRLIYFSYDVKMKEKGDIPEGYSVSREKKERFSLILESASTNQTSMYLCASSPPTASGGTSGLTGELFFGEGSRLTVL.

Regarding this clonotype: Its ends do not fully match the called genes, so a read error is possible. V is TRBV6-5 and J is TRBJ2-7, with 7 positions matching TRBD1. Germline V CDR1 and CDR2: MNHEY, SVGAGI. The length of the CDR3 is 15 residues. CDR3 amino acids: CAISYGAGQVYEKYF. The DNA for the CDR3 is TGTGCCATCAGCTACGGGGCTGGACAGGTTTACGAGAAGTACTTC.

The J gene is TRBJ1-1, the V gene TRBV29-1; D is possibly TRBD1 (6 bases). Trimming removed 8 bases from V and 5 bases from J, with 18 bases in between. Germline V gene lookup returns CDR1 SQVTM and CDR2 ANQGSEA. CDR3 length: 13 amino acids. The CDR3 region is CSTSAEGETEAFF. CDR3 coding DNA: TGCAGCACTTCGGCAGAGGGGGAAACTGAAGCTTTCTTT.

About this clonotype itself: A clone one base away is much larger, so this may be a read error. V and J are TRBV28 and TRBJ1-1, with 9 bases fitting TRBD1. Germline V CDR1 and CDR2: MDHEN, SYDVKM. J gave up 4 bases and V 7 bases, and 10 bases lay outside the gene matches. The CDR3 runs 15 residues. In nucleotides, the CDR3 is TGTGCCAGCAATCTCCCAGGACAGGGGTCCACTGAAGCTTTCTTT. This sequence encodes CASNLPGQGSTEAFF.

The sample holds one count of this clonotype. The chain couples TRBV10-1 to TRBJ1-6, with a weak D call TRBD1 (5 bases). In germline, CDR1 is WNHNN, CDR2 SYGVQD (reference sequence). The length of the CDR3 is 16 residues. For the CDR3, the DNA is TGCGATAGCAGGCCGGGGCAGAGCACCTATAATTCACCCCTCCACTTT. Protein product: CDSRPGQSTYNSPLHF.

The V gene is TRBV20-1, the J gene TRBJ1-1; D unclear. The germline CDR1 and CDR2 sequences are DFQATT and SNEGSKA (reference sequence). This CDR3 region has 12 residues. CDR3 loop: CSGTLGNTEIFF. The CDR3 nucleotides read TGCAGCGGTACCCTCGGGAACACTGAAATTTTCTTT.